The T cell receptor beta chain under discussion was sequenced for a study of cytomegalovirus exposure and HLA in healthy donors (dated by TCRdb to 2017 to 2019). Context from the whole study: An earlier analysis of approximately 600 of the donors reported about 290 Gb of sequence data and more than 90 million unique TCR beta sequences from about 179 million T cells. Donor age, sex, ethnicity and CMV serostatus were compiled together with the repertoire data. HLA typing included class I and class II loci at four-digit resolution. A later genetic analysis used genome-wide SNP genotypes for 398 of the 666 donors, treating that subset as a discovery cohort. Across some 400 genotyped donors of the cohort, an average of about 220,000 unique TCR beta nucleotide sequences per donor were sequenced, and around 19% of those sequences were non-productive. Every discovery cohort repertoire had been produced on one sequencing platform. Four or five DR-DQ haplotypes were treated as single units for association and clustering because of strong linkage in the cohort. A separate validation cohort of roughly 120 different subjects was used in addition to the 666-subject first cohort. The T cell repertoires of around 730 subjects were profiled by immunosequencing and related to cytomegalovirus serostatus. The genetic ancestry cluster associated with self-reported Caucasian donors included 70% to 85% of the 350 to 500 genotyped donors. A later analysis re-analyzed previously published TCR beta repertoires from roughly 630 donors and added high-resolution HLA genotyping to study TCR occurrence patterns. Rather than drawing on any new phenotypic data, the later analysis identified candidate immune exposures from TCR beta sequences and the way those sequences occurred across donors. An earlier analysis of fewer than 700 of the donors applied high-throughput TCR beta sequencing to assess whether each TCR beta V gene segment acted as functional or pseudogenic. Roughly 290 gigabases of sequencing data and around 85 million unique TCR sequences made up an early release that covered several hundred HLA-typed donors. To predict cytomegalovirus infection status, the study combined high-throughput TCR immunosequencing, statistical association of individual TCRs with disease status, and machine learning. The number of typed donors differed by locus: roughly 629-630 for A, B, C, DRB1 and DQB1; approximately 520 for DQA1; 600 to 610 for DPA1; and around 450 for DPB1. The study aimed to test whether cataloging public T cell receptors could reveal signatures of past pathogen exposure. The study at large found these results: Specific HLA alleles were associated with over 15,000 TCR beta sequences at a false discovery rate of 0.05 in a later analysis. Cytomegalovirus status was reported to be diagnosed by the classifier with high specificity and sensitivity in both the original and validation cohorts. In a later analysis, the rate of TCR association differed among HLA loci, with DRB1 alleles having the most associated TCRs and HLA-C alleles having the fewest. When HLA alleles, especially DR and DQ, strongly co-occurred, TCR associations were difficult to assign to individual alleles. The sequencing pipeline was judged likely to have produced a cluster of highly shared sequence variants as a technical artifact. A later genetic analysis reported fewer N-insertions in productive TCRs among donors in an Asian-associated ancestry cluster than the roughly 650-donor mean. Because HLA typing was unavailable for some donors at each locus, only the typed subset was used in association tests. The 87-base-pair reads could not distinguish some IMGT-functional V segments, including TRBV6-2 and TRBV6-3, so those segments were excluded. A further reported finding was that TCR beta sequences accurately predicted the HLA-A and HLA-B alleles for most subjects in the first cohort. According to a later analysis, parvovirus B19, influenza, CMV and Epstein-Barr virus appeared linked to several top co-occurrence clusters. Correlated functional status among segregating V segments might reflect linkage disequilibrium, but an unknown experimental factor could not be ruled out. In a later genetic analysis, a missense DCLRE1C variant was associated with V-gene and J-gene trimming of TCR beta chains, and the association was replicated in an independent cohort. Broadly in line with IMGT annotations, most TCR beta V segments showed up in productive rearrangements about 90% or about 30% of the time in an earlier analysis of several hundred of the donors. CMV serostatus was the only immune exposure information available for the cohort. A later analysis found that most CMV-associated TCR beta chains appeared HLA-restricted, with HLA associations seemingly driven largely by CMV exposure. Across donors, most TCR sequences were observed very rarely, whereas some public TCRs were present in many individuals. Roughly uniform sequencing depth across donors was assumed in presence/absence analyses, although this assumption may not hold. The cohort was sequenced for TCR beta chains only, and without alpha or paired-chain data the features that could be detected were limited. The authors suggested that the approach could potentially be extended to other disease states and immunological phenotypes. Because counts were too low, around 17 rarely observed V segments, including chromosome 9 orphons, were left out of the earlier analysis of 500 to 750 of the donors. Compared with equally common non-associated chains, HLA-associated TCR beta chains in a later analysis were more clonally expanded and had lower generation probabilities. A few of the identified cytomegalovirus-associated TCR beta chains were confirmed in vitro to be specific for cytomegalovirus antigens. The study gave a list of roughly 150 TCR beta chains associated with cytomegalovirus.

The cohort comprised some 680 healthy bone marrow donors. Cohort members were all nominally healthy when sampled, although unrecorded immune exposures were likely present. The donor was CMV seropositive and was included in the group of 250 to 300 seropositive cohort members. Every donor gave a peripheral blood sample, and the peripheral blood mononuclear cells from that sample were used for TCR beta sequencing. Genomic DNA extraction from the blood cell samples was performed with the Qiagen DNeasy Blood Extraction Kit. Of note for this clone: This clone's antigen is unknown. A read error may produce the germline difference seen at one junction end.

CDR1 and CDR2, looked up from the germline V gene (reference sequence), are SSHAT and FNYEAQ. The CDR3 numbers 12 residues from cysteine through phenylalanine. Only the CDR3 part of the read is kept: 36 bases, read in frame from the first base. Receptor amplification or capture employed the immunoSEQ multiplex PCR assay. The multiplex PCR relied on a mix of 60 forward primers for TCR Vbeta segments and 13 reverse primers for TCR Jbeta segments. Amplification of the CDR3 region of rearranged TCR beta genes was performed with a multiplex PCR assay on genomic DNA. Amplified TCR beta libraries were sequenced as 87-base-pair reads on the Illumina HiSeq System. The published analysis was carried out like this. A later analysis tallied roughly 78 million unique TCR beta chains across the roughly 610 repertoires, and some 10 million of those chains were shared by two or more donors. A nearest-neighbor algorithm error-corrected the raw reads and collapsed the reads into unique sequences, merging closely related sequences to remove PCR and sequencing errors. V, D and J gene segments were assigned by aligning CDR3 sequences to IMGT reference sequences. For a sequence to be retained, a match of at least six nucleotides to both a V gene segment and a J gene segment was required. Rearrangements were classified as productive when the CDR3 lacked stop codons and remained in frame with V and J, and all other rearrangements were classified as non-productive. CDR3 was defined according to IMGT convention as the region running from the second conserved V-encoded cysteine to the conserved J-encoded phenylalanine. In an earlier analysis of 587 of the donors, sequences lacking an unambiguous match to a single V gene segment were excluded. An earlier analysis of 500 to 600 of the donors classified V segments as functional when productive rearrangements were above 56.7% and as segregating when the standard deviation between donors was above 5%. A statistical classification framework was built for diagnosing cytomegalovirus status from the catalog of TCR beta chain sequences. V and J gene assignment, in a later analysis, came from comparing TCR nucleotide sequences with IMGT/GENE-DB human TR gene sequences. The TCRdist pipeline was used in a later analysis to assign CDR3 sequences and most-parsimonious VDJ recombination scenarios. In a later analysis, each TCR beta chain was defined by its CDR3 amino acid sequence together with its V-gene family, and reads without a unique V-gene family were excluded. To address suspected cross-contamination and a sequencing artifact, a later analysis removed 550 to 750 highly shared, low-generation-probability nucleotide sequences. For each public chain, a later analysis derived a clonal expansion index from normalized ranks of inferred template counts within each repertoire. In a later analysis, generation probabilities were computed with a VDJ recombination model fitted to out-of-frame rearrangements, and the resulting probabilities were checked against IGoR. Hypergeometric tests were used in a later analysis to score TCR-TCR, TCR-HLA and TCR-CMV co-occurrence, with a repertoire-size bias correction applied to the TCR pairs. False discovery rates were estimated in a later analysis by permuting HLA or CMV assignments 20 times. In a later analysis, co-occurring TCRs were grouped with DBSCAN, and TCRdist sequence similarity was added when clustering was performed within HLA-allele-positive subsets. For co-occurrence clustering, repertoires with fewer than 30,000 or more than 120,000 public chains were excluded, along with five repertoires with anomalous nucleotide sharing. The immuneACCESS repertoire file appears here via TCRdb, limited to in-frame rearrangements. These files lack a portion of the clones; in checked studies, under half of the deficit traces to unresolved V genes, and the cause of the others is not known. Clone size and the V and J calls come from that table; the DNA yielded D and trimming. Here the sample has fewer than 200,000 clones; roughly 80% occur a single time. Over 4.5% of the sample comes from the top ten.

Input material: PBMCs. The chain couples TRBV7-7 to TRBJ2-5, with 8 middle bases fitting TRBD2. The receptor's source is a woman between 18 and 30 years old in good health and CMV-seropositive. The bases read TGTGCTAGCAGTGGCGGGGGGGAGACCCAGTACTTC. It is translated as CASSGGGETQYF.